A selection of T cell receptor beta chains follows, all from one sample in a study of T cells expressing NK-cell markers. TCRdb re-called the 5' RACE reads, yielding one record per CDR3 amino acid sequence without DNA. The sample includes almost 450,000 distinct CDR3 sequences. The sample consisted of blood T cells: a sorted CD56 or NKG2C T cell subset, CD4+ or CD8+ T cells, or bulk PBMC T cells (not recorded which). Every receptor here comes from a woman aged 18-69 years in good health. Each CDR3 is given with its conserved first and last residue. For some rows the clone size is stated as once, few or many, or as a class when expanded; others skip it.

13	TRBV12-3/TRBV12-4	.	TRBJ1-6	CASSHGANSPLHF
11	TRBV29-1	.	TRBJ2-1	CSGGGENEQYF
17	TRBV7-9	.	TRBJ2-3	CASSPPAGGLRADTQYF
13	TRBV6-5	.	TRBJ1-5	CASSYGSNQPQHF
17	TRBV20-1	.	TRBJ2-5	CSARDGLAGGWQETQYF
17	TRBV14	.	TRBJ1-6	CASSQDVGTAYNSPLHF
16	TRBV6-5	.	TRBJ2-1	CASSSETSGPRKKQFF
13	TRBV5-1	.	TRBJ1-1	CDSSLRGNTEAFF
14	TRBV14	.	TRBJ2-1	CASTEGGRSDEQFF
14	TRBV20-1	.	TRBJ1-5	CSARAPGVRQPQHF
13	TRBV6-6	.	TRBJ2-7	CASRGGPPYEQYF
16	TRBV7-9	.	TRBJ1-1	CASSLVGRGRNTEAFF
15	TRBV6-2/TRBV6-3	.	TRBJ2-4	CASSTPLGQKNIQYF
14	TRBV10-3	.	TRBJ2-3	CATRVQGDTDTQYF
17	TRBV20-1	.	TRBJ1-2	CSARDTARGINNYGYTF
15	TRBV9	.	TRBJ1-6	CASSDLSGSNSPLHF
16	TRBV12-2	.	TRBJ2-1	CASRLGGLCSYNEQFF
14	TRBV13	.	TRBJ2-1	CASKETRDYNEQFF
17	TRBV27	.	TRBJ2-4	CASSWSPGGEVGNIQYF
13	TRBV12-3/TRBV12-4	.	TRBJ1-1	CASSFLVEGAAFF
14	TRBV20-1	medium-sized	TRBJ2-5	CSARVGDHLETQYF
12	TRBV20-1	.	TRBJ2-1	CSGKGSYNEQFF